This paragraph reports one T cell receptor beta chain. Data came from immunoSEQ multiplex PCR; TCRdb stores just in-frame clones and leaves some out. Seen here are fewer than 15,000 clones, more than 65% observed once, and the top ten hold approximately 40%. The data belong to a study of blood T cell repertoires in COVID-19. Overall study: Samples taken during acute and convalescent COVID-19 were collected in the United States, Italy and Spain. The cDNA or gDNA used as material had been derived from T cells, B-cell-depleted T cells, or PBMCs.

CDR1 SGHNT and CDR2 YYREEE come from the germline V gene (reference sequence). CDR3 length: 16 residues. Trimming took 5 bases from V and 4 from J; bases not matched to a gene: 10. The rearrangement joins TRBV5-4 to TRBJ2-1; 9 bases are shared with TRBD1. This TCR was recovered from an older man with acute or convalescent COVID-19. Sequencing was performed on peripheral blood. DNA for the CDR3: TGTGCCAGCAGTGTACAGGGGGCTCTGAGGTACAATGAGCAGTTCTTC. This codes for CASSVQGALRYNEQFF.